This is a list of T cell receptor beta chains from one sample in a study of molecular identifiers for immune sequencing clone quantification. TCRdb re-called the PCR reads through MiXCR, storing one row per CDR3 protein. The top ten hold more than 0.8% of the sample, which has about 510,000 distinct CDR3 sequences, 20% to 25% seen once. Input material: naive CD8+ T cells from blood, with Jurkat cell RNA spiked in. The source of these receptors is a human donor in good health. Some libraries in this study had Jurkat cell RNA spiked in. Each CDR3 is given with its conserved first and last residue. A D gene is named only where the DNA matches it firmly. Rows give clone size only sometimes, using once, few, many, or a class for an expanded clone.

d_gene	v_gene	j_gene	abundance	CDR3nt	CDR3aa
NA	TRBV19	TRBJ1-1	NA	TGTGCCAGTAGTATTTTCATTGCGAACACTAAAGCTTTCTTT	CASSIFIANTKAFF
NA	TRBV5-4	TRBJ2-3	many	TGTGCCAGCAGCCCACTAGTCCGGGGAGATACGCAGTATTTT	CASSPLVRGDTQYF
NA	TRBV5-6	TRBJ1-1	many	TGTGCCAGCAGCTTGGCCCAGGGTTATACTGAAGCTTTCTTT	CASSLAQGYTEAFF
NA	TRBV25-1	TRBJ2-1	few	TGTGCCAGCAGTCCATTAGGGGGAGATCTTCTCTCCTACAATGAGCAGTTCTTC	CASSPLGGDLLSYNEQFF
TRBD1	TRBV7-9	TRBJ2-5	few	TGTGCCAGCAGCTTAGTGACAGGGCAAGAGACCCAGTACTTC	CASSLVTGQETQYF
NA	TRBV2	TRBJ2-7	few	TGTGCCAGCGGGCGAGAGGCCGAGCAGTACTTC	CASGREAEQYF
NA	TRBV3-1	TRBJ1-1	NA	TGTGCCAGCAGCCAAGACGTGCCAAGGGGGACTGAAGCTTTCTTT	CASSQDVPRGTEAFF
TRBD1	TRBV6-2/TRBV6-3	TRBJ2-7	few	TGTGCCAGCACCCTCCCGGACAGGGGTTCAGGGGAGCAGTACTTC	CASTLPDRGSGEQYF
NA	TRBV7-2	TRBJ2-7	NA	TGTGCCGGCAAACGGACTAACTCCTACGAGCAGTACTTC	CAGKRTNSYEQYF
TRBD1	TRBV7-4	TRBJ2-5	many	TGTGCCAGCAGCCCACCCGGGACAGGGAGGGGCGAGACCCAGTACTTC	CASSPPGTGRGETQYF
TRBD1	TRBV19	TRBJ2-7	NA	TGTGCCAGTAGTTACTCCAGGGGGCTGAACGAGCAGTACTTC	CASSYSRGLNEQYF
NA	TRBV4-3	TRBJ2-7	NA	TGCGCCAGCAGCCAAGATTTATTCGGCCGGTACGAGCAGTACTTC	CASSQDLFGRYEQYF
TRBD1	TRBV27	TRBJ2-2	few	TGTGCCAGCACCCCACTAGGGGGACAGGGGGTGGACGGGGAGCTGTTTTTT	CASTPLGGQGVDGELFF
TRBD2	TRBV6-6	TRBJ2-1	many	TGTGCCAGCAGTTACGACTGGCGGGAGGGGTACAATGAGCAGTTCTTC	CASSYDWREGYNEQFF
TRBD2	TRBV27	TRBJ2-7	NA	TGTGCCAGTGGACTAGCGGGGCCTTTCCACGAGCAGTACTTC	CASGLAGPFHEQYF
NA	TRBV29-1	TRBJ1-3	few	TGCAGCGTTGAAGATTTTGAGGAATCGGGGGGAAACACCATATATTTT	CSVEDFEESGGNTIYF
NA	TRBV7-2	TRBJ1-2	many	TGTGCCAGTAACTCGGGACCTCCTAACTATGGCTACACCTTC	CASNSGPPNYGYTF
NA	TRBV6-6	TRBJ2-7	many	TGTGCCAGCAGTTTTCGGGGGATGGATGAGCAGTACTTC	CASSFRGMDEQYF